This T cell receptor (beta chain) was sequenced for a study of CD8 T cells in ankylosing spondylitis. Regarding this clonotype: Its target is unknown.

Findings of the study overall: A TCR beta motif of eight highly homologous variants appeared characteristic of ankylosing spondylitis blood.

The CDR3 totals 14 residues. The J segment lost 6 bases and the V segment lost 3 bases, leaving 7 bases of the junction unmatched. Per germline, CDR1 DFQATT and CDR2 SNEGSKA (reference sequence). Making the TCR beta libraries involved quantitative 5'-RACE with molecular barcodes. MiXCR, applied by TCRdb to the 5' RACE reads, yields one record per CDR3 protein. The sample has some 250,000 distinct CDR3 sequences; around 10% are singletons. The receptor comes from a male donor with ankylosing spondylitis or in good health (not recorded which). Source material: blood, either unsorted or a sorted T cell fraction (not recorded which). The gene calls are TRBV20-1 and TRBJ2-7, with 11 nucleotides matching TRBD2. This chain's CDR3 is CSASLTSGGGEQYF. DNA of the CDR3: TGCAGTGCTAGCCTAACTAGCGGGGGTGGCGAGCAGTACTTC.